Listed below are T cell receptor beta chains from one sample, sequenced in a study of blood T cell repertoires in COVID-19. TCRdb's copy holds only in-frame clones and misses some; the assay was immunoSEQ multiplex PCR. The sample contains more than 65,000 clones, 70% to 90% of which appear only once. Sequencing was performed on peripheral blood. These receptors were taken from an elderly woman with active or convalescent COVID-19. The CDR3 runs from the conserved cysteine through the conserved F or W. Fields, in order: D gene, clone size, J gene, V gene, CDR3 DNA, CDR3 protein. A D gene is named only where the DNA matches it firmly. Clone size, where shown, is once, few, many, or a class for clones that have expanded.

. . TRBJ2-1 TRBV15 TGTGCCACCAGCAGACCCCTATTGGGGGGAAAAAATGAGCAGTTCTTC CATSRPLLGGKNEQFF
. . TRBJ1-1 TRBV6-5 TGTGCCAGCAGTCCAGGGATGAACACTGAAGCTTTCTTT CASSPGMNTEAFF
TRBD2 once TRBJ2-3 TRBV10-2 TGCGCCAGCAGTGCCCTAGCGGGAGTCGGAGATACGCAGTATTTT CASSALAGVGDTQYF
. . TRBJ2-2 TRBV6-6 TGTGCCAGCAGTACCCGGGACTCCGGGGAGCTGTTTTTT CASSTRDSGELFF
. . TRBJ1-3 TRBV4-3 TGCGCCAGCAGCCAAGGCCCCGGCGGGGACCTCTCTGGAAACACCATATATTTT CASSQGPGGDLSGNTIYF
TRBD1 once TRBJ1-2 TRBV28 TGTGCCAGCAGCCCGACAGGGAACCTCGGCTATGGCTACACCTTC CASSPTGNLGYGYTF
. . TRBJ2-3 TRBV4-3 TGCGCCAGCAGCCAAGAACCACCCCGGCGGAGAGGAGATACGCAGTATTTT CASSQEPPRRRGDTQYF
TRBD2 . TRBJ2-7 TRBV4-1 TGCGCCAGCAGCCAACGGCTCGCTAGCGGGAGATACGAGCAGTACTTC CASSQRLASGRYEQYF
. once TRBJ2-1 TRBV9 TGTGCCAGCAGTCCTCTAAGCTCCTACAATGAGCAGTTCTTC CASSPLSSYNEQFF
. . TRBJ2-3 TRBV7-2 TGTGCCAGCAGCCCGGGACAATACAGTACAGATACGCAGTATTTT CASSPGQYSTDTQYF
TRBD1 . TRBJ1-1 TRBV18 TGTGCCAGCTCACCCCTCCAGACAGGGGCGAACACTGAAGCTTTCTTT CASSPLQTGANTEAFF
. . TRBJ1-4 TRBV9 TGTGCCAGCAGCAGCGATTCTGGTGGGGGGGTAGAGGAAAAACTGTTTTTT CASSSDSGGGVEEKLFF
TRBD2 . TRBJ2-1 TRBV20-1 TGCAGTGCTAGTGTGCCAGCGGGAGGGCGGTCCTCCTACAATGAGCAGTTCTTC CSASVPAGGRSSYNEQFF
. once TRBJ1-1 TRBV9 TGTGCCAGCAGCCCCCTGGAGTTGGAAGCTTTCTTT CASSPLELEAFF